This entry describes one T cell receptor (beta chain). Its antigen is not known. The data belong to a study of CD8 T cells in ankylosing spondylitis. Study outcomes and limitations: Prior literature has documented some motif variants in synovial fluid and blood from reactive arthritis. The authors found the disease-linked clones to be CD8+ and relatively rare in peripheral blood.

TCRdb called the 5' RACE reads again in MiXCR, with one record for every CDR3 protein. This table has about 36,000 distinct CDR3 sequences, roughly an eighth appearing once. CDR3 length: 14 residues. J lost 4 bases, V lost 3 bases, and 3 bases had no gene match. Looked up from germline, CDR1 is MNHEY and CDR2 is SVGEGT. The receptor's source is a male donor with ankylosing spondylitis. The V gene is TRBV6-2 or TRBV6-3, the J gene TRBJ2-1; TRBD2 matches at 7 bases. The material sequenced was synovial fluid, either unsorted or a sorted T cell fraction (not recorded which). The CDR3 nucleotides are TGTGCCAGCAGTTATGGGGGGGGGTACAATGAGCAGTTCTTC. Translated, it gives CASSYGGGYNEQFF.